These T cell receptor beta chains were read from a single sample in a study of blood T cell repertoires in COVID-19. TCRdb's copy holds only in-frame clones and misses some; the assay was immunoSEQ multiplex PCR. The sample carries around 75,000 clones, about 86% recorded once. The sequenced sample was peripheral blood. These TCRs come from an older man with active COVID-19. Each CDR3 is given with its conserved first and last residue. The D gene is left open where the match is weak. Clone size is shown for a subset of rows, as once, few, many or a class of expanded clone.

>TRBJ2-7|TRBV23-1|-|TRBD1
CASSLNPPKAGTASYEQYF
TGCGCCAGCAGTCTCAATCCCCCTAAAGCCGGGACAGCCTCATACGAGCAGTACTTC
>TRBJ1-5|TRBV12-5|few|-
CASGPDSLGKPQHF
TGTGCTAGTGGCCCAGACAGCCTTGGGAAGCCCCAGCATTTT
>TRBJ2-4|TRBV5-1|-|-
CASSLVGGGLAKNIQYF
TGCGCCAGCAGCTTGGTGGGGGGAGGCCTAGCCAAAAACATTCAGTACTTC
>TRBJ1-3|TRBV18|-|-
CASSPPVSSGNTIYF
TGTGCCAGCTCACCACCCGTGAGCTCTGGAAACACCATATATTTT
>TRBJ2-7|TRBV7-3|-|TRBD2
CASSPGGGSSYEQYF
TGTGCCAGCAGCCCGGGGGGTGGGAGCAGCTACGAGCAGTACTTC
>TRBJ2-5|TRBV4-2|-|-
CASSPPGDQETQYF
TGTGCCAGCAGCCCCCCGGGGGACCAAGAGACCCAGTACTTC
>TRBJ2-7|TRBV9|-|-
CASSVGPSGGYEQYF
TGTGCCAGCAGCGTAGGACCCTCCGGGGGCTACGAGCAGTACTTC
>TRBJ2-3|TRBV19|-|TRBD2
CALGAGGMDTQYF
TGTGCCTTGGGGGCGGGAGGTATGGATACGCAGTATTTT
>TRBJ2-3|TRBV6-6|-|TRBD2
CASRTRGSGSTDTQYF
TGTGCCAGCAGAACCCGGGGTAGCGGGAGCACAGATACGCAGTATTTT
>TRBJ2-3|TRBV15|-|TRBD2
CATASGRVTDTQYF
TGTGCCACCGCTAGCGGGAGGGTAACAGATACGCAGTATTTT
>TRBJ2-7|TRBV7-8|-|TRBD2
CASSLGLAGEGTYEQYF
TGTGCCAGCAGCTTAGGACTAGCGGGAGAAGGGACCTACGAGCAGTACTTC
>TRBJ1-1|TRBV2|-|-
CASGGAEAFF
TGTGCCAGCGGGGGGGCTGAAGCTTTCTTT
>TRBJ2-3|TRBV19|-|-
CASSIGYPGDVTDTQYF
TGTGCCAGTAGTATAGGGTACCCGGGAGATGTGACAGATACGCAGTATTTT
>TRBJ2-5|TRBV5-6|once|-
CASSFREPTTETQYF
TGTGCCAGCAGCTTTCGGGAACCGACGACGGAGACCCAGTACTTC
>TRBJ2-7|TRBV9|-|-
CACSVGGGSYEQYF
TGTGCCTGCAGCGTTGGTGGGGGGTCCTACGAGCAGTACTTC
>TRBJ2-7|TRBV24-1|-|-
CATSDTAGLRRYF
TGTGCCACCAGTGATACGGCAGGGCTGCGGCGGTACTTC
>TRBJ1-1|TRBV3-1/TRBV3-2|-|-
CASSQEGRRRRSERNTEAFF
TGTGCCAGCAGCCAAGAGGGCCGCCGCCGAAGGTCAGAAAGAAACACTGAAGCTTTCTTT
>TRBJ2-5|TRBV2|-|TRBD2
CASRVASGNQETQYF
TGTGCCAGCAGGGTGGCTAGCGGGAACCAAGAGACCCAGTACTTC
>TRBJ2-2|TRBV2|-|-
CATSRQNTGELFF
TGTGCCACCTCCCGACAGAACACCGGGGAGCTGTTTTTT
>TRBJ1-1|TRBV7-2|-|TRBD1
CASSDADRADTEAFF
TGTGCCAGCAGCGATGCCGACAGGGCCGACACTGAAGCTTTCTTT
>TRBJ1-5|TRBV6-5|-|-
CATRPWESNQPQHF
TGTGCCACCCGTCCCTGGGAGAGCAATCAGCCCCAGCATTTT
>TRBJ1-2|TRBV7-3|-|TRBD1
CASSSAGTGGFDGYTF
TGTGCCAGCAGCTCCGCCGGGACAGGGGGCTTCGACGGCTACACCTTC
>TRBJ2-7|TRBV19|-|-
CASSIQGGSREQYF
TGTGCCAGTAGTATTCAGGGTGGGTCCCGCGAGCAGTACTTC
>TRBJ2-1|TRBV5-4|-|TRBD2
CASSPPGSGGGVYEQFF
TGTGCCAGCAGCCCCCCCGGGTCGGGAGGGGGGGTGTATGAGCAGTTCTTC
>TRBJ2-5|TRBV11-3|-|TRBD2
CASSLDSLAGGETQYF
TGTGCCAGCAGCTTAGATTCCCTAGCGGGAGGGGAGACCCAGTACTTC
>TRBJ2-6|TRBV7-2|-|-
CASSAQGGGANVLTF
TGTGCCAGCAGCGCACAGGGTGGTGGGGCCAACGTCCTGACTTTC
>TRBJ2-5|TRBV4-3|-|TRBD2
CASSQEVRLAGETQYF
TGCGCCAGCAGCCAAGAGGTGAGGCTAGCGGGAGAGACCCAGTACTTC
>TRBJ2-2|TRBV10-2|-|TRBD1
CASETGINTGELFF
TGCGCCAGCGAGACAGGGATTAACACCGGGGAGCTGTTTTTT
>TRBJ2-1|TRBV6-2/TRBV6-3|-|TRBD2
CASSRLAGGYNEQFF
TGTGCCAGCAGTAGATTAGCGGGAGGGTACAATGAGCAGTTCTTC
>TRBJ2-5|TRBV6-2/TRBV6-3|few|TRBD2
CASRRGGVETQYF
TGTGCCAGCCGCCGGGGGGGTGTGGAGACCCAGTACTTC
>TRBJ1-4|TRBV25-1|-|TRBD1
CASSGTGGREKLFF
TGTGCCAGCAGTGGGACAGGGGGCCGAGAAAAACTGTTTTTT
>TRBJ1-1|TRBV29-1|-|TRBD1
CSVQGQGDTEAFF
TGCAGCGTCCAAGGGCAGGGGGACACTGAAGCTTTCTTT
>TRBJ1-1|TRBV18|-|TRBD1
CASSPRHTGGPNTEAFF
TGTGCCAGCTCACCAAGGCATACAGGGGGCCCTAACACTGAAGCTTTCTTT
>TRBJ1-2|TRBV6-5|-|TRBD1
CASSKDRTAGYTF
TGTGCCAGCAGTAAGGACAGGACCGCTGGCTACACCTTC
>TRBJ2-1|TRBV24-1|-|TRBD2
CATSDPTSGRAQGSYNEQFF
TGTGCCACCAGTGACCCGACTAGCGGGAGGGCGCAGGGCTCCTACAATGAGCAGTTCTTC
>TRBJ1-1|TRBV6-5|-|-
CASSYWANTEAFF
TGTGCCAGCAGTTACTGGGCGAACACTGAAGCTTTCTTT
>TRBJ2-1|TRBV5-6|-|-
CASSLVLGEGEQFF
TGTGCCAGCAGCTTGGTTTTGGGTGAGGGTGAGCAGTTCTTC
>TRBJ2-2|TRBV5-1|-|-
CASSPTTQGNTGELFF
TGCGCCAGCAGCCCGACCACCCAGGGGAACACCGGGGAGCTGTTTTTT
>TRBJ2-3|TRBV20-1|-|TRBD2
CSASLASGSTDTQYF
TGCAGTGCTAGTCTGGCTAGCGGGAGCACAGATACGCAGTATTTT